These T cell receptor beta chains were read from a single sample in a study of cytomegalovirus exposure and HLA in healthy donors. The data were produced by immunoSEQ multiplex PCR, yet TCRdb's version contains in-frame clones alone and is incomplete. Of around 120,000 clones in the sample, around 70% were seen once. Sequenced material: PBMCs. The receptors shown here come from a woman aged 40 to 50 in good health and CMV-seropositive. CDR3s include the opening cysteine and the closing phenylalanine or tryptophan. Each record gives: V gene, clone size, D gene, J gene, CDR3 DNA, CDR3 protein. A D gene is named only where the DNA matches it firmly. Size tells how often a clone was seen (once, few, many) or the class of an expanded clone, and some rows leave it out.

TRBV4-3	.	.	TRBJ2-5	TGCGCCAGCAGCCAAGACTTCTCCGGGCCCCGGCGGGGGACCCAGTACTTC	CASSQDFSGPRRGTQYF
TRBV6-5	.	.	TRBJ1-2	TGTGCCAGCAGGGGACAACCCACTAACTATGGCTACACCTTC	CASRGQPTNYGYTF
TRBV5-1	few	.	TRBJ1-6	TGCGCCAGCAGCTTGGATATGACTGAACCCAATTCACCCCTCCACTTT	CASSLDMTEPNSPLHF
TRBV4-1	.	TRBD1	TRBJ1-2	TGCGCCAGCAGCCAAGATTCGAGGACAGGGATTAACTATGGCTACACCTTC	CASSQDSRTGINYGYTF
TRBV5-1	few	.	TRBJ2-5	TGCGCCAGCAGCTCGATCCCTAGGACACCTCAAGAGACCCAGTACTTC	CASSSIPRTPQETQYF
TRBV25-1	.	TRBD1	TRBJ1-1	TGTGCCAGCAGTGATGGACAGGGCTACACTGAAGCTTTCTTT	CASSDGQGYTEAFF
TRBV7-9	few	.	TRBJ1-2	TGTGCCAGCAGCCCCGAAGTAGCTAACGTGCATGGCTACACCTTC	CASSPEVANVHGYTF
TRBV19	.	.	TRBJ1-4	TGTGCCAGTAGTATAGGTTCTACTAATGAAAAACTGTTTTTT	CASSIGSTNEKLFF
TRBV28	once	.	TRBJ1-6	TGTGCCAGCAGCCCTAGACGGAGTAATTCACCCCTCCACTTT	CASSPRRSNSPLHF
TRBV7-2	once	.	TRBJ1-2	TGTGCCAGCAGCTCGTTCGACAGGAACTATGGCTACACCTTC	CASSSFDRNYGYTF
TRBV6-5	.	TRBD2	TRBJ2-3	TGTGCCAGCAGTTCCCTAGCGGGGGAGGTAGATACGCAGTATTTT	CASSSLAGEVDTQYF
TRBV19	.	TRBD2	TRBJ2-5	TGTGCCAGTAGTATACAGCGGGGGGGAGACGAGACCCAGTACTTC	CASSIQRGGDETQYF
TRBV7-2	.	.	TRBJ1-2	TGTGCCAGCAGCTTAACCGGGGGGAAGGACCCTGGCTACACCTTC	CASSLTGGKDPGYTF
TRBV7-7	few	TRBD1	TRBJ2-3	TGTGCTAGCAGCCCGACAGGGGTAACAGATACGCAGTATTTT	CASSPTGVTDTQYF
TRBV7-2	.	.	TRBJ1-1	TGTGCCAGCAGCTTAACAACGAACACTGAAGCTTTCTTT	CASSLTTNTEAFF
TRBV6-5	.	TRBD1	TRBJ1-2	TGTGCCAGCAGACGGACAGGAAACTATGGCTACACCTTC	CASRRTGNYGYTF
TRBV7-9	.	.	TRBJ2-1	TGTGCCAGCAGCTTACGGGAAACGACTACACATGAGCAGTTCTTC	CASSLRETTTHEQFF
TRBV5-1	once	.	TRBJ2-7	TGCGCCAGCAGCTTGGACAGAGCCTACGAGCAGTACTTC	CASSLDRAYEQYF
TRBV6-1	.	TRBD1	TRBJ1-1	TGTGCCAGCAGTGAACGGGGCAGGGGGCGTGGGGCAGCTGAAGCTTTCTTT	CASSERGRGRGAAEAFF
TRBV15	few	.	TRBJ2-7	TGTGCCACCAGCAGAGGCCAGGGAGGCGAATACGAGCAGTACTTC	CATSRGQGGEYEQYF
TRBV12-5	few	TRBD1	TRBJ2-5	TGTGCTAGTGGTTTGGGAATACAGGGGCCCGCGGGTGGGACCCAGTACTTC	CASGLGIQGPAGGTQYF
TRBV6-6	few	.	TRBJ1-1	TGTGCCAGCTCCATGAGGAACACTGAAGCTTTCTTT	CASSMRNTEAFF
TRBV7-9	.	TRBD1	TRBJ2-2	TGTGCCAGCAGCTTAGTTCGACAGGGGGCTCGGGAGCTGTTTTTT	CASSLVRQGARELFF
TRBV28	.	.	TRBJ1-2	TGTGCCAGCACTCCTCTAGGGGTATACTATGGCTACACCTTC	CASTPLGVYYGYTF
TRBV7-2	.	.	TRBJ1-1	TGTGCCAGCAGCTTAGGTCTTCCCACTGAAGCTTTCTTT	CASSLGLPTEAFF
TRBV6-5	.	TRBD2	TRBJ2-7	TGTGCCAGCAGTCTGCGGACTAGCGGGTACGAGCAGTACTTC	CASSLRTSGYEQYF
TRBV5-6	.	.	TRBJ2-7	TGTGCCAGCAGCTCCTACTACGAGCAGTACTTC	CASSSYYEQYF
TRBV9	.	.	TRBJ1-4	TGTGCCAGCAGCGTAGGGCAGGATGAAAAACTGTTTTTT	CASSVGQDEKLFF
TRBV4-3	few	.	TRBJ1-1	TGCGCCAGCAGCCAGGGCGGCGATGGGGGCCGCAGCGCTTTCTTT	CASSQGGDGGRSAFF
TRBV6-4	few	TRBD2	TRBJ2-3	TGTGCCAGCAGTGGCGGGGGGGGCACAGATACGCAGTATTTT	CASSGGGGTDTQYF
TRBV4-1	.	.	TRBJ2-5	TGCGCCAGCAGCCAAGGGTCGAGGGCGGAGACCCAGTACTTC	CASSQGSRAETQYF
TRBV29-1	.	.	TRBJ2-3	TGCAGCGCCGTGTTGGAGGGGGGGGGCACAGATACGCAGTATTTT	CSAVLEGGGTDTQYF
TRBV4-1	.	.	TRBJ1-4	TGCGCCAGCAGCCAGGCGAACAGGGCGGCGAATGAAAAACTGTTTTTT	CASSQANRAANEKLFF
TRBV5-5	few	.	TRBJ1-1	TGTGCCAGCAGCTTGGTGGATTATTGGAGCCCCGGCCCTACTGAAGCTTTCTTT	CASSLVDYWSPGPTEAFF
TRBV14	.	TRBD1	TRBJ1-2	TGTGCCAGCAGCCAAAATGGGACAGATAACTATGGCTACACCTTC	CASSQNGTDNYGYTF
TRBV7-9	.	.	TRBJ1-1	TGTGCCAGCAGCTTAGGGTTGGCCGAGAACACTGAAGCTTTCTTT	CASSLGLAENTEAFF
TRBV11-2	.	.	TRBJ2-2	TGTGCCAGCAGCTTACGGGACTTCCTTACCGGGGAGCTGTTTTTT	CASSLRDFLTGELFF
TRBV4-1	.	.	TRBJ1-2	TGCGCCAGCAGCCAACAGGACACTAACTATGGCTACACCTTC	CASSQQDTNYGYTF
TRBV6-5	.	.	TRBJ2-3	TGTGCCAGCAGTTACGAGGGGGGGGATACGCAGTATTTT	CASSYEGGDTQYF
TRBV6-1	.	.	TRBJ2-7	TGTGCCAGTAACTTACAGGCCAGGGAGCAGTACTTC	CASNLQAREQYF
TRBV5-1	.	TRBD2	TRBJ2-7	TGCGCCAGCAGCTTGAGTACTAGCGGCGGTGGCGAGCAGTACTTC	CASSLSTSGGGEQYF
TRBV4-3	few	TRBD1	TRBJ1-1	TGCGCCAGCAGCCCGGGTGTGGACAGGATCACTGAAGCTTTCTTT	CASSPGVDRITEAFF
TRBV27	.	.	TRBJ1-1	TGTGCCAGCAGTCTCCTTCGGGGTGAAGCTTTCTTT	CASSLLRGEAFF
TRBV5-1	.	TRBD1	TRBJ1-2	TGCGCCAGCAGCTTGGGACAGGGAAGTACCTATGGCTACACCTTC	CASSLGQGSTYGYTF
TRBV4-1	.	TRBD1	TRBJ1-4	TGCGCCAGCAGCCGACAGGGTCTAGCTGAAAAACTGTTTTTT	CASSRQGLAEKLFF
TRBV5-1	.	.	TRBJ2-7	TGCGCCAGCAGCTTGGAATCCGGGACACCTTACGAGCAGTACTTC	CASSLESGTPYEQYF
TRBV5-4	.	.	TRBJ2-7	TGTGCCAGCAGCTACCGGGGAGCCGCGCAGTACTTC	CASSYRGAAQYF
TRBV7-2	.	TRBD1	TRBJ1-6	TGTGCCAGCAGCTTAGAGGGACAGGGGTTAAACGATTCACCCCTCCACTTT	CASSLEGQGLNDSPLHF
TRBV12-5	.	.	TRBJ1-1	TGTGCTAGTGGTTTTCAGGGCTTGAACACTGAAGCTTTCTTT	CASGFQGLNTEAFF
TRBV5-8	.	TRBD1	TRBJ1-2	TGTGCCAGCAGCCAAGGAACGCACAGGGGGCTTGGCTACACCTTC	CASSQGTHRGLGYTF
TRBV11-3	.	TRBD1	TRBJ2-5	TGTGCCAGCAGCTCGACAGGGGTAGAAGAGACCCAGTACTTC	CASSSTGVEETQYF
TRBV7-8	.	.	TRBJ2-4	TGTGCCAGCAGCTTACGGGAAAAAAACATTCAGTACTTC	CASSLREKNIQYF
TRBV9	.	TRBD2	TRBJ2-5	TGTGCCAGCAGCGGCCCCCAGGGACTAGCGGGCGAGACCCAGTACTTC	CASSGPQGLAGETQYF
TRBV12-5	.	.	TRBJ1-1	TGTGCTAGTGCTCCACAGGGAACCCTTGGAGCTTTCTTT	CASAPQGTLGAFF